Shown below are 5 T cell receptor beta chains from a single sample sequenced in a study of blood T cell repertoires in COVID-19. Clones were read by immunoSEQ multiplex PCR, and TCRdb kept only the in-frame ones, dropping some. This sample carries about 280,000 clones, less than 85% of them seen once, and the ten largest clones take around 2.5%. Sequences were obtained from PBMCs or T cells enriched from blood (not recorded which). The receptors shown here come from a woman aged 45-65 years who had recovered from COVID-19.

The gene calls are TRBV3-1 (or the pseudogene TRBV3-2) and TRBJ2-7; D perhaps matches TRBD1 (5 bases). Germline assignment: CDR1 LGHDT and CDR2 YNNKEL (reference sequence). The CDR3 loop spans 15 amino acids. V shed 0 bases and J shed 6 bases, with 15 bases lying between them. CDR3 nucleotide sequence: TGTGCCAGCAGCCAAGAAAGCAGGGAACGCGGCGAGCAGTACTTC. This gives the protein CASSQESRERGEQYF.

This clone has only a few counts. This chain's CDR3 is CAWSENRGHQPQHF. The CDR3 bases are TGTGCCTGGAGTGAGAACAGGGGACATCAGCCCCAGCATTTT. V and J are TRBV30 and TRBJ1-5, with TRBD1 matching 7 bases. Germline loops: CDR1 GTSNPN, CDR2 SVGIG (reference sequence). The CDR3 consists of 14 residues. The J segment lost 5 bases and the V segment lost 1 base, leaving 5 bases of the junction unmatched.

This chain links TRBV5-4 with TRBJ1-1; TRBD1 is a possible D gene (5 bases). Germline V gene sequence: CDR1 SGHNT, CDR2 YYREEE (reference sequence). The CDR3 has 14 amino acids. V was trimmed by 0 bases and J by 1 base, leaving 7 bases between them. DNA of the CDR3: TGTGCCAGCAGCTTGGCCAGGGAGAACACTGAAGCTTTCTTT. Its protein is CASSLARENTEAFF. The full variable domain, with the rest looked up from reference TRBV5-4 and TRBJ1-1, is ETGVTQSPTHLIKTRGQQVTLRCSSQSGHNTVSWYQQALGQGPQFIFQYYREEENGRGNFPPRFSGLQFPNYSSELNVNALELDDSALYLCASSLARENTEAFFGQGTRLTVV.

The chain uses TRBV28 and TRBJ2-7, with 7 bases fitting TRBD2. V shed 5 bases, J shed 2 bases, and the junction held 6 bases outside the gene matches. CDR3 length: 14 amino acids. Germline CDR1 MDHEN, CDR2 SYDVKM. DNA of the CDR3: TGTGCCAGCAGTCGATCCGGGAGGACCTACGAGCAGTACTTC. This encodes CASSRSGRTYEQYF.

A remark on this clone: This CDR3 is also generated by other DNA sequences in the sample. This CDR3 reads CASSFRNQPQHF. Written as DNA, the CDR3 is TGTGCCAGCAGTTTTCGTAATCAGCCCCAGCATTTT. The rearrangement uses TRBV12-3 or TRBV12-4 and TRBJ1-5, with D hard to call. V gave up 3 bases and J gave up 4 bases, with 4 bases separating them. The CDR3 consists of 12 residues.